This T cell receptor (beta chain) came from a study of T cells in Graves' hyperthyroidism and ophthalmopathy. This CDR3 is built from 15 residues. CDR1 is SEHNR and CDR2 is FQNEAQ in the germline V gene (reference sequence). The germline V and J ends were trimmed by 1 base and 4 bases, with 13 bases remaining between them. Any patient presenting with uncontrolled infection, other autoimmune disease, pregnancy or lactation was left out. TCR beta CDR3 region amplification was performed from RNA transcripts. The HTBI primer set served for first-round RT-PCR of the TCR CDR3. TCRdb re-analysed the multiplex PCR reads in MiXCR, keeping a single row per CDR3 protein. The sample includes roughly 500,000 distinct CDR3 sequences, approximately 49% of them seen just once.

What was sequenced was peripheral blood or thyroid tissue (not recorded which). The genes are TRBV7-9 and TRBJ1-1, with D tentatively TRBD1 (6 bases). This sequence was found in an adult woman with Graves' disease, either hyperthyroidism or ophthalmopathy (not recorded which). The CDR3 loop is CASSLGGRGFTEAFF. The CDR3 DNA follows: TGTGCCAGCAGCTTAGGGGGGCGGGGGTTCACTGAAGCTTTCTTT.